This TCR beta chain stems from a study of shared clonotypes between healthy human individuals. Looking at the study overall: Researchers assigned three CD4 naive, three CD4 memory, two CD8 naive and one CD8 memory plate to each donor. Findings of the study overall: Naive subsets generally exceeded memory subsets in estimated richness. Sorted-subset samples were not fully sequenced, rarefaction indicated.

A note on this clone: What it binds is not known. Additional DNA sequences in this sample encode the identical CDR3.

The naive CD8 population came from CD45RO-negative cells selected for CCR7, without terminally differentiated effector memory CD45RA+ cells. Method: immunoSEQ multiplex PCR; TCRdb's copy keeps in-frame clones and lacks some. The sample includes about 2 million clones, approximately 94% of them seen just once. The CDR3 runs to 14 residues. V shed 0 bases and J shed 0 bases, with 4 bases lying between them. CDR1 MNHEY and CDR2 SVGAGI come from the germline V gene. The TCR was taken from a man aged 18 to 29 in good health. The rearrangement uses TRBV6-5 and TRBJ2-3; D call uncertain. Sequencing input: naive CD8+ T cells sorted from blood. CDR3 protein: CASSYSTSTDTQYF. In DNA form, the CDR3 reads TGTGCCAGCAGTTACTCAACTAGCACAGATACGCAGTATTTT.